The 9 T cell receptor beta chains below were found in one sample sequenced in a study of long-term antiretroviral therapy in people with HIV. The libraries were made with immunoSEQ v3.0 at survey level. Repertoires were generated with immunoSEQ multiplex PCR, while TCRdb's copy carries only in-frame clones and drops some. The sample lists some 15,000 clones; about 82% were seen once. Sample: unsorted PBMCs, taken 1.8 years before starting antiretroviral therapy. Receptors were obtained from a woman between 40 and 55 years old with HIV.

The CDR3 region is CASSEYSGRATDTQYF. The CDR3 DNA follows: TGTGCCAGCAGTGAATACAGCGGGAGGGCCACAGATACGCAGTATTTT. The chain links TRBV25-1 to TRBJ2-3; 10 positions match TRBD2. CDR3 length: 16 residues. Germline lookup yields CDR1 MGHDK and CDR2 SYGVNS. The J segment lost 2 bases and the V segment lost 0 bases, leaving 2 bases of the junction unmatched.

The chain recombines TRBV7-2 with TRBJ2-7, with 9 bases fitting TRBD1. Germline V gives CDR1 SGHTA, CDR2 FQGNSA. V shed 4 bases and J 4 bases; nucleotides not matched to a gene: 8. This CDR3 contains 15 residues. The CDR3 coding sequence is TGTGCCAGCAGCTCCCCCGGGACAGGGTTTTACGAGCAGTACTTC. Translating it yields CASSSPGTGFYEQYF.

This clone has only a few counts. This rearrangement joins TRBV7-9 to TRBJ2-5; unclear D gene. The CDR3 covers 15 residues. Trimming stripped 5 bases from V and 5 bases from J, with 18 bases between. Germline CDR1 and CDR2: SEHNR and FQNEAQ (reference sequence). Here the CDR3 reads CASSPPAVGDETQYF. In nucleotides, the CDR3 is TGTGCCAGCAGCCCTCCGGCAGTTGGCGATGAGACCCAGTACTTC.

This CDR3 reads CASSSGQGTEAFF. As DNA, the CDR3 is TGTGCCAGCTCATCGGGACAGGGGACTGAAGCTTTCTTT. The chain carries TRBV18 and TRBJ1-1; 10 positions agree with TRBD1. Trimming at V came to 5 bases and at J to 5 bases, leaving 2 bases not matched to a gene. The germline CDR1 and CDR2 sequences are KGHSH and LQKENI. CDR3 size: 13 residues.

The chain employs TRBV11-3 and TRBJ2-4; 10 bases agree with TRBD1. CDR3 size: 14 residues. Losses at the gene ends were 8 bases for V and 7 bases for J; bases not matched to a gene: 8. The V gene's germline CDR1 is SGHNT and CDR2 YENEEA. The CDR3 is CASGKTGGGNIQYF. The CDR3 DNA reads TGTGCCAGCGGTAAGACAGGGGGCGGCAACATTCAGTACTTC.

The CDR3 DNA reads TGTGCCAGCAGCTTGGGGGACAGGGAATACGAGCAGTACTTC. This gives the protein CASSLGDREYEQYF. The chain links TRBV5-4 to TRBJ2-7; TRBD1 matches at 9 bases. With V trimmed by 0 bases and J by 4 bases, 2 bases remained unmatched. This CDR3 is built from 14 residues. Germline values: CDR1 SGHNT, CDR2 YYREEE (reference sequence).

This clone was seen a single time. This chain joins TRBV6-5 and TRBJ1-4, with D uncertain. Trimming removed 2 bases at V and 10 bases at J, with 11 bases between. CDR3 size: 13 residues. Germline CDR1 and CDR2: MNHEY and SVGAGI. The chain's CDR3 is CASSYNWSGKLFF. CDR3 in DNA: TGTGCCAGCAGTTACAATTGGTCGGGAAAACTGTTTTTT.

The rearrangement joins TRBV6-6 to TRBJ2-1; the match to TRBD2 covers 9 bases. Germline V CDR1 and CDR2: MNHNY, SVGAGI (reference sequence). V shed 6 bases and J 5 bases; nucleotides not matched to a gene: 5. This CDR3 region has 14 residues. CDR3 nucleotide sequence: TGTGCCAGCAGCCTGACTAGCGGAAACAATGAGCAGTTCTTC. Translating gives CASSLTSGNNEQFF.

This clone was seen just once. This sequence joins TRBV9 and TRBJ1-5, with D tentatively TRBD1 (6 bases). This CDR3 region has 14 residues. The V gene's germline CDR1 is SGDLS and CDR2 YYNGEE. V lost 4 bases and J 7 bases, leaving 15 bases between the germline ends. This chain's CDR3 is CASSLWGGEQPQHF. CDR3 sequence (DNA): TGTGCCAGCAGCCTTTGGGGGGGCGAGCAGCCCCAGCATTTT.